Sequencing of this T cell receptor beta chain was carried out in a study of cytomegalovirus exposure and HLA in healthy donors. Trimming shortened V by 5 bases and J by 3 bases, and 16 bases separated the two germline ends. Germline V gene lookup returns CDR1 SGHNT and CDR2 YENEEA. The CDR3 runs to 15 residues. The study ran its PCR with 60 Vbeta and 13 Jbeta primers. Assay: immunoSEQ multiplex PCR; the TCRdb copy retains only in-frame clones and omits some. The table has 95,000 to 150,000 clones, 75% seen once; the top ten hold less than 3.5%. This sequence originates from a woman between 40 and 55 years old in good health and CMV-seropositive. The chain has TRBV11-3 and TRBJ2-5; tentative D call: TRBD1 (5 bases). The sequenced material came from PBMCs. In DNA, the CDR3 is TGTGCCAGCAGCCCAGGGTCGTACGCGGAAGAGACCCAGTACTTC. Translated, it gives CASSPGSYAEETQYF.